Presented here are 9 T cell receptor beta chains from one specimen sequenced in a study of T-cell memory formation after mild COVID-19 (dated by TCRdb to the early 2020s). The method was 5' RACE. The sequencing machine was an Illumina NovaSeq 6000. TCRdb redid the processing of the public reads, applying fastp at Q25 and MiXCR, and retained in-frame beta chains. All rows with the same CDR3 protein become a single entry with the most common DNA and genes. The sample contains about 200,000 distinct CDR3 sequences, around 19% of them found a single time. The top ten constitute 2% to 3% of the sample. Sample: PBMCs or a T cell subset sorted from them (not recorded which). The receptors here all came from an adult woman who had mild COVID-19 (a few samples of this study predate the infection). The sample titles of this study are shuffled in the database, so cell type and time point are left out; the donor was told from shared clones.

This clonotype showed up just a few times. The chain has TRBV5-1 and TRBJ2-2; no definite D call. CDR1 and CDR2 (germline): SGHRS, YFSETQ. Trimming took off 2 bases at V and 3 bases at J, with 5 bases between the two ends. CDR3 length: 13 amino acids. This CDR3 reads CASSFTYTGELFF. Here the CDR3 DNA reads TGCGCCAGCAGCTTTACATACACCGGGGAGCTGTTTTTT.

The V call is TRBV25-1, the J call TRBJ1-6; possible D gene TRBD1, 6 bases. This CDR3 is 14 amino acids long. The germline V and J ends were trimmed by 4 bases and 7 bases, with 11 bases remaining between them. CDR1 is MGHDK, CDR2 SYGVNS, per germline. The CDR3 sequence: CASSGQAGNSPLHF. The CDR3 region has the DNA TGTGCCAGCAGTGGACAGGCAGGGAATTCACCCCTCCACTTT.

This clonotype was counted a few times. The chain has TRBV5-6 and TRBJ2-3; 8 bases are a match to TRBD2. The CDR3 consists of 14 residues. Germline CDR1 is SGHDT and CDR2 is YYEEEE. With V trimmed by 5 bases and J by 2 bases, 4 bases remained unmatched. CDR3 protein: CASRLAGITDTQYF. CDR3 bases: TGTGCCAGCAGATTAGCGGGAATCACAGATACGCAGTATTTT.

The chain carries TRBV9 and TRBJ2-3; TRBD2 matches 9 bases. Germline lookup yields CDR1 SGDLS and CDR2 YYNGEE. The CDR3 spans 15 residues. The CDR3 nucleotides are TGTGCACGGGGGAGCGGGGGGCCTAGCACAGATACGCAGTATTTT. It yields the protein CARGSGGPSTDTQYF.

This clonotype was seen a few times. The chain combines TRBV3-1 with TRBJ2-7, with D perhaps given as TRBD1 or TRBD2 (5 bases each). Germline CDR1 is LGHDT and CDR2 is YNNKEL (reference sequence). CDR3 size: 14 residues. V was pared by 3 bases and J by 3 bases, with 12 bases between. In DNA, the CDR3 is TGTGCCAGCAGCCACCTCGGGGACCACTACGAGCAGTACTTC. This codes for CASSHLGDHYEQYF.

This chain joins TRBV5-4 and TRBJ1-1, with 8 bases matching TRBD1. The germline V gene encodes CDR1 SGHNT and CDR2 YYREEE (reference sequence). CDR3 length: 17 amino acids. J gave up 5 bases and V 4 bases, and 16 bases lay outside the gene matches. CDR3 coding DNA: TGTGCCAGCAGCCTAGGGACAGGACCCATCCGGGGGACTGAAGCTTTCTTT. It yields the protein CASSLGTGPIRGTEAFF.

This clonotype was observed at least ten times. The chain has TRBV3-1 and TRBJ2-7, with 7 bases aligning to TRBD2. The CDR3 length is 13 residues. Trimming removed 4 bases from V and 3 bases from J; junction bases left unmatched: 3. Germline CDR1 is LGHDT and CDR2 is YNNKEL (reference sequence). The CDR3 region has the DNA TGTGCCAGCAGCCCAGGGACTATCTACGAGCAGTACTTC. Protein: CASSPGTIYEQYF.

The chain recombines TRBV6-1 with TRBJ2-7, with unresolved D. Trimming pared 7 bases from V and 5 bases from J, leaving 18 bases between. CDR1 and CDR2 (germline): MNHNS, SASEGT. The CDR3 length is 14 residues. CDR3: CASTPGGASDEQYF. Written as DNA, the CDR3 is TGTGCCAGCACCCCTGGCGGCGCTTCGGACGAGCAGTACTTC.

The genes are TRBV29-1 and TRBJ1-2; tentative D call: TRBD1 (5 bases). With 7 bases removed from V and 8 bases from J, the gap between germline ends came to 17 bases. The length of the CDR3 is 12 residues. CDR1 and CDR2 (germline): SQVTM, ANQGSEA. The CDR3 here is CSGGFGQGGYTF. CDR3 bases: TGCAGCGGAGGGTTCGGGCAGGGAGGCTACACCTTC.